The clone carrying this TCR beta chain showed up just once. The target antigen is unknown. Researchers ran the PCR with 60 Vbeta and 13 Jbeta primers. Sequencing used immunoSEQ multiplex PCR; TCRdb keeps in-frame clones, though not all of them. The repertoire holds around 130,000 clones, over 70% seen once, with about 1.6% in the top ten. This entry belongs to a study of cytomegalovirus exposure and HLA in healthy donors. Overall study results and limits: CMV antigen specificity was confirmed in vitro for three CMV-associated chains.

This CDR3 is built from 13 residues. Germline V gives CDR1 SGHRS, CDR2 YFSETQ. The origin of this receptor is a woman aged 18-35 years in good health and CMV-seronegative. The chain combines TRBV5-1 with TRBJ2-5; 7 nucleotides align to TRBD2. The J call is in doubt because the DNA end fits TRBJ2-7 better. The sample consisted of PBMCs. The chain's CDR3 is CASSLTSEYEQYF. The CDR3 bases are TGCGCCAGCAGCTTGACTAGCGAGTACGAGCAGTACTTC.